This TCR beta chain was profiled in a study of regulatory T cells in long-lasting Graves disease. General study results and limits: The study found persistent patients shared more public clonotypes (about 3,000) than new patients (about 990).

For TCR beta, libraries came from iRepertoire HTBI primers and Arm-PCR of CDR3 regions. Source study methods: Samples revealed 50 to 75 TRBV and 15 or so TRBJ segments. TCRdb ran MiXCR on the multiplex PCR reads and lists one entry per CDR3 protein. The V and J calls follow TCRdb's processing rather than the paper's. The sample has about 610,000 distinct CDR3 sequences, 15% to 20% seen once. Notes on this clonotype: Its matching antigen is unknown.

Time point meaning: newly diagnosed GD, antithyroid drugs for less than 3 months. Scientists built the TCR library using RNA that was extracted from PBMCs. The diagnosis of Graves' disease used American Thyroid Association guidelines. Patient provenance is recorded as an endocrinology department in Xi'an, China. V was trimmed by 0 bases and J by 6 bases, leaving 20 bases between them. The CDR3 totals 17 residues. Germline loops: CDR1 SGHRS, CDR2 YFSETQ. The sample was also reused in another study, on T cells in Graves' hyperthyroidism and ophthalmopathy.

This rearrangement joins TRBV5-1 to TRBJ2-3; no definite D call. This clonotype was sampled from a man aged 18 to 30 with Graves disease. The sequenced sample was peripheral blood mononuclear cells (PBMCs), obtained at new diagnosis, from a patient treated with antithyroid drugs. CDR3 DNA: TGCGCCAGCAGCTTGGCGGCTGGCGGAATCCCTCTGGATACGCAGTATTTT. Its translation is CASSLAAGGIPLDTQYF.